The sequence of this T cell receptor beta chain was determined in a study of T cells in Graves' hyperthyroidism and ophthalmopathy. The PBMCs studied were ones that came from 8 to 10 ml fresh peripheral blood. Amplified regions were TCR beta CDR3 sequences from RNA transcripts. The HTBI primer set served for first-round RT-PCR of the TCR CDR3. MiXCR, applied by TCRdb to the multiplex PCR reads, yields one record per CDR3 protein. The data hold hundreds of thousands of distinct CDR3 sequences, with approximately 15% observed a single time. This clonotype was counted between two and nine times. CDR1 SQVTM and CDR2 ANQGSEA come from the germline V gene. The CDR3 length is 14 residues. The V gene end was trimmed by 5 bases and the J gene end by 5 bases; junction bases not matched to a gene: 11.

What was sequenced was blood. The clonotype comes from a woman aged 45-65 years with Graves' ophthalmopathy. The chain couples TRBV29-1 to TRBJ2-5; 7 nucleotides agree with TRBD2. The CDR3 reads CSVRVGGRGETQYF. The CDR3 coding sequence is TGCAGCGTTAGGGTGGGCGGGAGAGGTGAGACCCAGTACTTC.